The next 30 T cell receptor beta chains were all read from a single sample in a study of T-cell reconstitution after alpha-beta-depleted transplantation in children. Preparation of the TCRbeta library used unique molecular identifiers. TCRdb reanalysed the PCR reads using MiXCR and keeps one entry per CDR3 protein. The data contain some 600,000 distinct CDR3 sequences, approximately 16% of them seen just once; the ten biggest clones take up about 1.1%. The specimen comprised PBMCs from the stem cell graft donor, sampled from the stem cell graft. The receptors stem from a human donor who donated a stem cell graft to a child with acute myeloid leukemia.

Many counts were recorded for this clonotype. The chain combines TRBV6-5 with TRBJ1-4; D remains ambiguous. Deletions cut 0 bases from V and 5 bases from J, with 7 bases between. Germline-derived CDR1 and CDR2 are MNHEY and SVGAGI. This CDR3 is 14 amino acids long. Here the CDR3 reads CASSYSHLNEKLFF. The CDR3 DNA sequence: TGTGCCAGCAGTTACTCACATTTAAATGAAAAACTGTTTTTT.

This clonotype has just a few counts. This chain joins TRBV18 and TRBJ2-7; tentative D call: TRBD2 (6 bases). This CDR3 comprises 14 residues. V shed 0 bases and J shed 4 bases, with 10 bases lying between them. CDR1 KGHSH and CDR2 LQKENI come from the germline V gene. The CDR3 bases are TGTGCCAGCTCACCACCCGACGGGAGTTACGAGCAGTACTTC. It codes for CASSPPDGSYEQYF.

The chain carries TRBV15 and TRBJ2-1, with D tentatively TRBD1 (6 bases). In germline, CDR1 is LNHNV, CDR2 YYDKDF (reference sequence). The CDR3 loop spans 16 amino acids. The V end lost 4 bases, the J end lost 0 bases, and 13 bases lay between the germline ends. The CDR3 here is CATSTPGQSSYNEQFF. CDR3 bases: TGTGCCACCAGCACTCCGGGACAAAGCTCCTACAATGAGCAGTTCTTC. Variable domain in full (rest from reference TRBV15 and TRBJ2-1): DAMVIQNPRYQVTQFGKPVTLSCSQTLNHNVMYWYQQKSSQAPKLLFHYYDKDFNNEADTPDNFQSRRPNTSFCFLDIRSPGLGDTAMYLCATSTPGQSSYNEQFFGPGTRLTVL.

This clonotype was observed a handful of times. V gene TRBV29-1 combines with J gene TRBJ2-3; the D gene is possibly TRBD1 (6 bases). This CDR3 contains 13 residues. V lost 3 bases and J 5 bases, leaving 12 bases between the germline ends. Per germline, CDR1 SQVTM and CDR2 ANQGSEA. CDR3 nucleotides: TGCAGCGTTGAGGTGTCAGGGGTAGATACGCAGTATTTT. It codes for CSVEVSGVDTQYF.

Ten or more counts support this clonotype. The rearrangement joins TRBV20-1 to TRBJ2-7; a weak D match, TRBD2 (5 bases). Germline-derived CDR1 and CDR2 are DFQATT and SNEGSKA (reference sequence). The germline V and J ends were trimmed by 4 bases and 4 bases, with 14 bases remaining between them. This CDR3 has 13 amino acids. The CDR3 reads CSAMDSDFYEQYF. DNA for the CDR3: TGCAGTGCTATGGACTCGGACTTTTACGAGCAGTACTTC.

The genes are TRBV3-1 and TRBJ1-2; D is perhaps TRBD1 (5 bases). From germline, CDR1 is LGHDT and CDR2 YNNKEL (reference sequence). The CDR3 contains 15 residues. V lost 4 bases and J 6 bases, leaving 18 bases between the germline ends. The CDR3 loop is CASSRPGGGGHGYTF. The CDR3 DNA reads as TGTGCCAGCAGCCGCCCTGGTGGGGGAGGTCATGGCTACACCTTC.

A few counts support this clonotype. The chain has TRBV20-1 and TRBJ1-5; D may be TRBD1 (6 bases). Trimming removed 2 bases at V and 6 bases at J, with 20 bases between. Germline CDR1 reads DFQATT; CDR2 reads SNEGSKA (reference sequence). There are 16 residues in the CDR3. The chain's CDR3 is CSARRGGNREGQPQHF. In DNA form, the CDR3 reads TGCAGTGCTAGACGCGGTGGGAACAGGGAAGGTCAGCCCCAGCATTTT.

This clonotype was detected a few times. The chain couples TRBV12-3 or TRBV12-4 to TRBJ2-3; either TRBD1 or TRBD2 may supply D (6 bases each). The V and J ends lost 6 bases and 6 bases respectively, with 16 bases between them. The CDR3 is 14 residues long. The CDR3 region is CASSSGASSDTQYF. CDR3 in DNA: TGTGCCAGCAGCTCGGGGGCCTCAAGCGATACGCAGTATTTT.

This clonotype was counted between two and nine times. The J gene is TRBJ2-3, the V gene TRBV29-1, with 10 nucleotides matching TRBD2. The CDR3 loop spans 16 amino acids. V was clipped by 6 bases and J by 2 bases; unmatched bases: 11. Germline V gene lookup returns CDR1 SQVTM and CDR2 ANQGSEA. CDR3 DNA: TGCAGCGTCTTAGCGGGGGGTAAATCCTTCACAGATACGCAGTATTTT. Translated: CSVLAGGKSFTDTQYF.

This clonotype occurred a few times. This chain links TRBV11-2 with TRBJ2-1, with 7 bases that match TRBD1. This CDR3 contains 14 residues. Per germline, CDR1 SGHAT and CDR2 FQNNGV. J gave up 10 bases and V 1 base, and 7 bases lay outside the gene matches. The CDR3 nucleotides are TGTGCCAGCAGCTTAGGGTACAGGGGACGGGAGCAGTTCTTC. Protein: CASSLGYRGREQFF.

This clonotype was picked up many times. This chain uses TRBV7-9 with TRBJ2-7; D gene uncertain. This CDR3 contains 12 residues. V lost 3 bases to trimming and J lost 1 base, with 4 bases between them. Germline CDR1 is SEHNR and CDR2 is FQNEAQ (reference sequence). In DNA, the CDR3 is TGTGCCAGCAGCTTCTCGTCCTACGAGCAGTACGTC. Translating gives CASSFSSYEQYV.

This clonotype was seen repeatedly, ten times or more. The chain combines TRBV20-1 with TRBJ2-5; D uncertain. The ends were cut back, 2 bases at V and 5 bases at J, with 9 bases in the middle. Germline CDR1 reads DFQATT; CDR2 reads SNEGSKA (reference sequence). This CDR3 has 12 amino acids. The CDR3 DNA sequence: TGCAGTGCTAGACAGGCCCCGGAGACCCAGTACTTC. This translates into CSARQAPETQYF.

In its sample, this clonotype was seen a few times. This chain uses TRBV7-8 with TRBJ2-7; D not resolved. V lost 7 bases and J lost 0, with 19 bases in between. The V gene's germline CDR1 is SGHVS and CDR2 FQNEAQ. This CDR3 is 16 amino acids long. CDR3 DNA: TGTGCCAGCAACCCGGTCGGGCGGAATAGCTCCTACGAGCAGTACTTC. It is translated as CASNPVGRNSSYEQYF. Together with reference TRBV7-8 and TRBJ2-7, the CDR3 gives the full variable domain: GAGVSQSPRYKVAKRGQDVALRCDPISGHVSLFWYQQALGQGPEFLTYFQNEAQLDKSGLPSDRFFAERPEGSVSTLKIQRTQQEDSAVYLCASNPVGRNSSYEQYFGPGTRLTVT.

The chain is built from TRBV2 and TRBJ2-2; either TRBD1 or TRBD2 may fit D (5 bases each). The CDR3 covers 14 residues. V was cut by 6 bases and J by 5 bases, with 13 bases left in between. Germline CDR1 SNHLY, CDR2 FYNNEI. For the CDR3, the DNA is TGTGCCAGCAGCGGGACGGAGACGACCGGGGAGCTGTTTTTT. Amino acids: CASSGTETTGELFF.

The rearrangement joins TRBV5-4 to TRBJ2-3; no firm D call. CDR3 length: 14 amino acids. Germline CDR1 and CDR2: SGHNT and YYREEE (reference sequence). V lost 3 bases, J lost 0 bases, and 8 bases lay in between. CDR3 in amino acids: CASSSKRSTDTQYF. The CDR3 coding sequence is TGTGCCAGCAGCTCGAAGAGGAGCACAGATACGCAGTATTTT.

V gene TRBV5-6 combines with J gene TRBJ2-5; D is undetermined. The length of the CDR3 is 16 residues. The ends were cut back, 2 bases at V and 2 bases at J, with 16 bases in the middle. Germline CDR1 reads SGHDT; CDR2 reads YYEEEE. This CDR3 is CASSFRRKMSQETQYF. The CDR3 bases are TGTGCCAGCAGCTTCAGGCGGAAGATGTCACAAGAGACCCAGTACTTC.

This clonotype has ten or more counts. CDR3: CSAIPYSDKTYEQYV. Here the CDR3 DNA reads TGCAGTGCTATTCCATACAGCGACAAAACCTACGAGCAGTACGTC. The rearrangement joins TRBV20-1 to TRBJ2-7; D gene ambiguous. Germline values: CDR1 DFQATT, CDR2 SNEGSKA (reference sequence). The CDR3 extends over 15 amino acids. The ends were cut back, 4 bases at V and 2 bases at J, with 18 bases in the middle.

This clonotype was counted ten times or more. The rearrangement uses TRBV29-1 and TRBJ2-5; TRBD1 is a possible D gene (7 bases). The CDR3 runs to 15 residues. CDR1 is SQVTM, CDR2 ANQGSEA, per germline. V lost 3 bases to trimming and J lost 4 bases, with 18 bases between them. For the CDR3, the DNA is TGCAGCGTTGAGGGTCGGGGGACAGAAGGAGAGACCCAGTACTTC. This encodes CSVEGRGTEGETQYF.

The CDR3 loop is CASSYEGVGELFF. For the CDR3, the DNA is TGTGCCAGCAGTTACGAAGGGGTCGGGGAGCTGTTTTTT. The chain couples TRBV6-5 to TRBJ2-2, with D perhaps matching TRBD1 (5 bases). Germline-derived CDR1 and CDR2 are MNHEY and SVGAGI. This CDR3 is 13 amino acids long. V lost 2 bases, J lost 7 bases, and 8 bases lay in between.

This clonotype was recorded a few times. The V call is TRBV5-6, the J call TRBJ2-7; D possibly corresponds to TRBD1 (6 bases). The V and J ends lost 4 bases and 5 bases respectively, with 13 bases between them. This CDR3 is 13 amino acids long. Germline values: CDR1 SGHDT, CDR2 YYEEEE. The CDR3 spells CASSALQGNEQYF. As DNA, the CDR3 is TGTGCCAGCAGCGCACTACAGGGAAACGAGCAGTACTTC.

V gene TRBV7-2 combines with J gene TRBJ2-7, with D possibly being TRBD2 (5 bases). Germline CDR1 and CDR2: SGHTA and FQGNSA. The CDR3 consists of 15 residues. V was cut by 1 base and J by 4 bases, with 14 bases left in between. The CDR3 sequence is CASSLVARDGYEQYF. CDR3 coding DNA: TGTGCCAGCAGCTTAGTGGCTCGGGATGGGTACGAGCAGTACTTC.

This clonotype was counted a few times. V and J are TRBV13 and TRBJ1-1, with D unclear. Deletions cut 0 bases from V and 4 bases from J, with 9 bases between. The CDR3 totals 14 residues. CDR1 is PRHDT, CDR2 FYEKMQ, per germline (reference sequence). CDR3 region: CASSLGGLSTEAFF. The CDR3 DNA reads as TGTGCCAGCAGCTTAGGAGGGTTAAGCACTGAAGCTTTCTTT.

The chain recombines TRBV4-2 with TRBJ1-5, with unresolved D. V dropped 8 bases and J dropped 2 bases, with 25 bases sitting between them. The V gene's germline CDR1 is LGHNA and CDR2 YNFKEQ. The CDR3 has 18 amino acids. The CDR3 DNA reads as TGTGCCAGCTCCCGTCGAGGGTCAGGTTCCGGAGGCAATCAGCCCCAGCATTTT. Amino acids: CASSRRGSGSGGNQPQHF.

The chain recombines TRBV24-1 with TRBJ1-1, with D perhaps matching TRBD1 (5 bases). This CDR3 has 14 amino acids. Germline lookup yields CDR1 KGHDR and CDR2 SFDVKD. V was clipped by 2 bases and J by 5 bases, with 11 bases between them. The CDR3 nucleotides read TGTGCCACCAGTGATTCGGGGGTTCGGACTGAAGCTTTCTTT. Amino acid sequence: CATSDSGVRTEAFF.

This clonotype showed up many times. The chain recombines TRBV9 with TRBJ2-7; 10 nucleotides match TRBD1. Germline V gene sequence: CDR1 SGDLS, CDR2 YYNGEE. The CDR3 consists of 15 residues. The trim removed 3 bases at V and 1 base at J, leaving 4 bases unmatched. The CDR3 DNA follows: TGTGCCAGCAGCGCCTCGGGACAGGGGTCCTACGAGCAGTACTTC. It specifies CASSASGQGSYEQYF. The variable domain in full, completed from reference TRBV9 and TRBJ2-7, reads DSGVTQTPKHLITATGQRVTLRCSPRSGDLSVYWYQQSLDQGLQFLIQYYNGEERAKGNILERFSAQQFPDLHSELNLSSLELGDSALYFCASSASGQGSYEQYFGPGTRLTVT.

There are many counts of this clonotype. The CDR3 DNA reads TGTGCCATACTACTATCAGGGAGCACAGATACGCAGTATTTT. Protein product: CAILLSGSTDTQYF. This sequence joins TRBV5-6 and TRBJ2-3; possible D gene TRBD1, 5 bases. With 9 bases removed from V and 0 bases from J, the gap between germline ends came to 14 bases. This CDR3 is 14 amino acids long. CDR1 and CDR2 from the germline V gene are SGHDT and YYEEEE.

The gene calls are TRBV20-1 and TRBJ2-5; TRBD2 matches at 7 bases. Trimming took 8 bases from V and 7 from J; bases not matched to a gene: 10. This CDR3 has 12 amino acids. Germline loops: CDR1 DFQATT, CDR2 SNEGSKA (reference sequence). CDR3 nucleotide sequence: TGCAGTTGCGGGCTAGCGGATGGGACCCAGTACTTC. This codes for CSCGLADGTQYF.

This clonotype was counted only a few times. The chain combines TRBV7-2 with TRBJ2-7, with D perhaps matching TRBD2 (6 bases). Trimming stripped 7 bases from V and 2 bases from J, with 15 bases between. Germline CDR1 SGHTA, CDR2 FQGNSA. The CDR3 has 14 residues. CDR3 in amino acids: CASTRGGGAYEQYF. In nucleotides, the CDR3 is TGTGCCAGCACCCGGGGCGGAGGGGCCTACGAGCAGTACTTC.

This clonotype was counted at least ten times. CDR3 in amino acids: CASSQGGIAKNIQYF. The CDR3 DNA reads as TGCGCCAGCAGCCAAGGGGGTATAGCCAAAAACATTCAGTACTTC. This rearrangement joins TRBV4-3 to TRBJ2-4; D ambiguous. This CDR3 region has 15 residues. The germline V gene encodes CDR1 LGHNA and CDR2 YSLEER. V lost 1 base, J lost 0 bases, and 7 bases lay in between.

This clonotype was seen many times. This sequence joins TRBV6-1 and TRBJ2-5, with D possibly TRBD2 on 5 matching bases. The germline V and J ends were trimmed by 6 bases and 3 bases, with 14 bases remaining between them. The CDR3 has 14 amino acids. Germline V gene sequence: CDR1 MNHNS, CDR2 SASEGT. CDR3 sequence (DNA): TGTGCCAGCAGGGACGCCGGGGTAAAAGAGACCCAGTACTTC. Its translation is CASRDAGVKETQYF.